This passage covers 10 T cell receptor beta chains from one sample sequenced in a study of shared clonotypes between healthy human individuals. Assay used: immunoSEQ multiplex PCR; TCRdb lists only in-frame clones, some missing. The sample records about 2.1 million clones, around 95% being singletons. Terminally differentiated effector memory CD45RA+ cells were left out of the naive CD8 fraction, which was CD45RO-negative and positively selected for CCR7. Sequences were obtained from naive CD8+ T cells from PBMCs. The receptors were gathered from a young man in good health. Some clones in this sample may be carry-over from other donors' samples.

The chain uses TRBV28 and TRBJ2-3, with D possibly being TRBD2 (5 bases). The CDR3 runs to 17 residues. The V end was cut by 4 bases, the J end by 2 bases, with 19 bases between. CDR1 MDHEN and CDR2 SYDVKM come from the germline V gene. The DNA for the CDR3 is TGTGCCAGCAGTTCTTCAGTTGGCCTAGCCCACACAGATACGCAGTATTTT. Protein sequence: CASSSSVGLAHTDTQYF. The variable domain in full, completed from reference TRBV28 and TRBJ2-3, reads DVKVTQSSRYLVKRTGEKVFLECVQDMDHENMFWYRQDPGLGLRLIYFSYDVKMKEKGDIPEGYSVSREKKERFSLILESASTNQTSMYLCASSSSVGLAHTDTQYFGPGTRLTVL.

CDR3 loop: CASSFRTGQSTDTQYF. The CDR3 DNA is TGTGCCAGCAGCTTCAGGACAGGGCAAAGCACAGATACGCAGTATTTT. The chain combines TRBV7-9 with TRBJ2-3; 8 bases match TRBD1. From germline, CDR1 is SEHNR and CDR2 FQNEAQ (reference sequence). The CDR3 is 16 amino acids. Trimming cost V 3 bases and J 0 bases; bases outside gene matches: 5.

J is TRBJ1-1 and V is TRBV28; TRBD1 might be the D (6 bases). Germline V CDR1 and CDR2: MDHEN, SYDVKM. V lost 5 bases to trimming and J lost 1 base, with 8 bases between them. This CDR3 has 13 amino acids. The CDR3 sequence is CASSEQGNTEAFF. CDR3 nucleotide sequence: TGTGCCAGCAGTGAACAGGGGAACACTGAAGCTTTCTTT.

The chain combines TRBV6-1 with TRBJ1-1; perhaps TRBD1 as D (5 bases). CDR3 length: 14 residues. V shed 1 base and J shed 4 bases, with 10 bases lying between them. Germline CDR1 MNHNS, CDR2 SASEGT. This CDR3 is CASSEERGATEAFF. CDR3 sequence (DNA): TGTGCCAGCAGTGAAGAGAGAGGGGCCACTGAAGCTTTCTTT.

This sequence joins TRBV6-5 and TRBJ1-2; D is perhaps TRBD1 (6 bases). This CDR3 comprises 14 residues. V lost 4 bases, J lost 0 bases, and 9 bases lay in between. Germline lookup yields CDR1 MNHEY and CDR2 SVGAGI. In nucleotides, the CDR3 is TGTGCCAGCAGTTCAGGGGCCCCTAACTATGGCTACACCTTC. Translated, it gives CASSSGAPNYGYTF.

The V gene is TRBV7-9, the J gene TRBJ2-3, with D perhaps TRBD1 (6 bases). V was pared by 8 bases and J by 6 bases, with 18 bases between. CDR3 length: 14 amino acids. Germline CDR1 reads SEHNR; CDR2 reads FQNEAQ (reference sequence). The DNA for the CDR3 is TGTGCCAGCGGACGGGGCAGGGGAACCGATACGCAGTATTTT. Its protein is CASGRGRGTDTQYF.

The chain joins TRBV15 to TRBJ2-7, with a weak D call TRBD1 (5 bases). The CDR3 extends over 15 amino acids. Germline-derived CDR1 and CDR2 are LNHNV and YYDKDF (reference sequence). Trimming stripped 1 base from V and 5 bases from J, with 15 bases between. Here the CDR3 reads CATSRGGQGHDEQYF. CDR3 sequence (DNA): TGTGCCACCAGCAGAGGAGGCCAGGGCCACGACGAGCAGTACTTC.

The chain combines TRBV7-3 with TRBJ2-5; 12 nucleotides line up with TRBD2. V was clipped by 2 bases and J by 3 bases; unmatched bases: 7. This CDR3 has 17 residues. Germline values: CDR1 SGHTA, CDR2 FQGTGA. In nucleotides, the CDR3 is TGTGCCAGCAGCTTAGGCCTGCGACTAGCGGGAGAAGAGACCCAGTACTTC. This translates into CASSLGLRLAGEETQYF.

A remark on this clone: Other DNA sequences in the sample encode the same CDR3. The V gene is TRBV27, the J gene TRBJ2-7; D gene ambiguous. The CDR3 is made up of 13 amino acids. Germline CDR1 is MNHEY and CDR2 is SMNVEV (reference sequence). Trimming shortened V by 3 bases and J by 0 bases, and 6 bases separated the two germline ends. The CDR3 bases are TGTGCCAGCAGTTTCCGCCTCTCCTACGAGCAGTACTTC. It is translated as CASSFRLSYEQYF.

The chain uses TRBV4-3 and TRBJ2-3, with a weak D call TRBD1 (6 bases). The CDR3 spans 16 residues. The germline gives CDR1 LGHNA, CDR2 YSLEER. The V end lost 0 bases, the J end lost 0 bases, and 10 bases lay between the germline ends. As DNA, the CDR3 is TGCGCCAGCAGCCAAGAGGTACAGGGAAGCACAGATACGCAGTATTTT. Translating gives CASSQEVQGSTDTQYF.